This TCR beta chain was sequenced in a study of blood T cell repertoires in COVID-19. Study at large: PBMCs, B-cell-depleted T cells, or T cells were the source of the cDNA or gDNA that made up the material.

The V gene's germline CDR1 is LGHNA and CDR2 YNFKEQ. The V gene lost 4 bases and the J gene lost 0 bases, with 9 bases spanning the gap. The CDR3 is made up of 15 amino acids. The repertoire was sequenced with immunoSEQ multiplex PCR; TCRdb's copy has only in-frame clones and lacks some. Of around 180,000 clones listed, about 81% are singletons. The specimen sequenced was peripheral blood. The V and J genes are TRBV4-2 and TRBJ1-4; D ambiguous. The clonotype comes from a woman at least 80 years old with COVID-19, enrolled during active disease. The CDR3 DNA sequence: TGTGCCAGCAGCCTGAAGCTTTCAACTAATGAAAAACTGTTTTTT. Protein product: CASSLKLSTNEKLFF.